At least ten counts were recorded for the clone carrying this T cell receptor beta chain. Its antigen is unidentified. Primed by a sample-barcoded 5' primer and a J-beta primer mix, a second PCR proceeded for about 6 to 12 cycles. A tag from a template-switch adaptor with 12 random nucleotides marked each cDNA molecule. TCRdb used MiXCR to reprocess the 5' RACE reads, holding one entry per CDR3 protein. The sample holds some 780,000 distinct CDR3 sequences, approximately 60% seen once. Germline V gives CDR1 SNHLY, CDR2 FYNNEI. V was shortened by 7 bases and J by 2 bases, with 15 bases between the two germline ends. CDR3 length equals 15 residues. This entry is derived from a study of blood T cells in healthy people across ages. General study points: Because donor CMV status was unknown, expanded clonotype changes were possibly confounded.

The receptor's source is a man in his forties or fifties in good health. The V gene is TRBV2, the J gene TRBJ1-5; a weak D match, TRBD1 (6 bases). The sequenced material came from blood. The CDR3 here is CASTPPGQRNQPQHF. CDR3 bases: TGTGCCAGCACCCCGCCCGGACAGCGCAATCAGCCCCAGCATTTT. Together with reference TRBV2 and TRBJ1-5, the CDR3 gives the full variable domain: EPEVTQTPSHQVTQMGQEVILRCVPISNHLYFYWYRQILGQKVEFLVSFYNNEISEKSEIFDDQFSVERPDGSNFTLKIRSTKLEDSAMYFCASTPPGQRNQPQHFGDGTRLSIL.